The clone carrying this T cell receptor (beta chain) is a singleton in its sample. Its specificity is not known. The table came from immunoSEQ multiplex PCR; TCRdb's copy has only in-frame clones and leaves some out. The table lists some 80,000 clones, approximately 92% of them singletons. The data derive from a study of OX40 agonist ivuxolimab in advanced cancers. Study-level information: Enrollees could have had prior anti-PD-1, anti-PD-L1 or anti-CTLA-4 therapy, which approximately 40% had received. Partial responses occurred in Three dose-escalation patients, one with hepatocellular carcinoma and two with cutaneous melanoma. Study conclusions and caveats: Average numbers of expanded clones were greater in CD8+ T cells than in CD4+. The investigators did not determine what antigen specificity the expanded peripheral T cells had.

The sequence derives from an adult with an advanced solid tumor such as melanoma, head and neck, liver or kidney cancer. The sample here was CD4+ or CD8+ T cells sorted from blood, taken in a trial of the OX40 agonist ivuxolimab.

CDR3 sequence reads: CASLGAPANNSPLHF. CDR3 DNA sequence: TGTGCCAGCCTCGGGGCCCCCGCAAATAATTCACCCCTCCACTTT. The chain links TRBV2 to TRBJ1-6, with TRBD1 as a possible D gene (5 bases). The CDR3 totals 15 residues. The ends were cut back, 8 bases at V and 5 bases at J, with 16 bases in the middle. Germline assignment: CDR1 SNHLY and CDR2 FYNNEI.